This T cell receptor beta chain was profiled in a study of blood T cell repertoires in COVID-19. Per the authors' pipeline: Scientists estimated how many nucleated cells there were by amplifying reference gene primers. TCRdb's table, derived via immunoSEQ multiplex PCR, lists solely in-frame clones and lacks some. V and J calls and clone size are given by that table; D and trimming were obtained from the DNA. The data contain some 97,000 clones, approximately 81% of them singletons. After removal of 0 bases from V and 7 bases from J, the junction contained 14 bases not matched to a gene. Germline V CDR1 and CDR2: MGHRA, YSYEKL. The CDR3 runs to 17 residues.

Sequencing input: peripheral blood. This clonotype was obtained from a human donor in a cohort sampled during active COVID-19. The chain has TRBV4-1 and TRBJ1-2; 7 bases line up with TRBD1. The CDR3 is CASSQDGGGGRISGYTF. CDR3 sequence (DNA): TGCGCCAGCAGCCAAGATGGAGGAGGGGGCCGCATTAGTGGCTACACCTTC.